This T cell receptor beta chain was sequenced for a study of T cell responses to AZD1222 COVID-19 vaccine listed by TCRdb under 2021. Background on the whole study: A total of around 240 trial participants underwent TCR sequencing, of whom 207 had received two doses of AZD1222 and 26 had received two doses of the MenACWY control vaccine. Enrollment into the trials was organized by age into subgroups of 18-55, 56-69 and 70-plus years, and those subgroups contained roughly 140, 27 and 60 TCR-sequenced participants, respectively.

The CDR3 regions of human TCRbeta chains were analyzed by immunosequencing. Under the source paper's analysis protocol: TCRs in the repertoires were compared against a reference library of SARS-CoV-2-specific TCRs that had been generated with the MIRA antigen-specificity platform. Breadth was defined as the fraction of unique TCRs that were SARS-CoV-2-associated. Depth was defined as the fraction of total T cells that were SARS-CoV-2-associated. Each spike-specific TCR was assigned to its reactive spike region and to a CD4 or CD8 class using the MIRA data. Log10-transformed breadth and depth values were compared by one-way ANOVA with Sidak's multiple comparisons tests. TCRdb limited this immuneACCESS table to in-frame rearrangements with V and J called. A share of clones is missing; checked studies link under half to unresolved V genes, and the rest is unexplained. That table is the source of V, J and clone size, and D and trimming were worked out from the DNA. A total of tens of thousands of clones appear in this sample, 75% to 95% of them only once. Around 10% of the sample rests with the top ten.

Of note for this clone: Its cognate antigen has yet to be identified. Per-base qualities were not stored, and no clone one base away is much larger.

Trimmed from V: 2 bases; trimmed from J: 4 bases; junction bases lacking a gene match: 0. CDR1 MNHEY and CDR2 SVGAGI are derived from the germline V gene. The CDR3 measures 13 amino acids from cysteine to phenylalanine. The DNA shown is the 39-base CDR3, in frame from base 1. What the work shows at the level of the full study, not this receptor alone: No day 14 peak-response samples were available, so repertoires were characterized only after the peak T cell response. The vaccine-associated CD4 TCRs covered the entire spike protein, and the dominant responses fell in regions 160-218 and 743-854. Participants were mostly white British, with more females than males. The authors suggested clonal diversity may have been underestimated. A significant rise in spike-specific TCR breadth and depth was observed after two AZD1222 doses relative to day 0 and relative to MenACWY recipients. Conclusions about previously exposed vaccinees are limited, since just six or seven AZD1222 recipients were seropositive for SARS-CoV-2 at baseline. In the small 56-69-year group, the increase in depth fell short of significance, most likely because of low power. Nearly half of unique spike-specific TCRs reportedly recognized epitopes outside regions mutated in the B.1.351 and B.1.1.7 variants.

The meaning of the sample's time point label: about 28 days (+/-7) after the second vaccine dose. AZD1222 recipients given second doses at about 4 weeks or at about 12 weeks were pooled, since spike-specific TCR depth and breadth were not found to differ between the two schedules. Samples from vaccinated people were obtained from the UK trials COV001 and COV002, which included a single-blind randomized controlled phase 2/3 trial of AZD1222 (ChAdOx1 nCoV-19) in healthy adults. Trial participant PBMC samples were collected at day 0 and day 28 after the second dose for TCRbeta chain sequencing. Sequenced here: peripheral blood, sampled 28 days after the second AZD1222 dose. The source of this sequence is an adult who received the AZD1222 COVID-19 vaccine. The V gene is TRBV6-5 and the J gene is TRBJ1-1, and TRBD1 aligns with 8 junction nucleotides. At the DNA level, the sequence is TGTGCCAGCAGTTACGGACAGGGCACTGAAGCTTTCTTT. This is translated as CASSYGQGTEAFF.